The rows below give T cell receptor beta chains drawn from one sample of a study of fetal regulatory T cell absence and autoimmunity. The protocol was immunoSEQ multiplex PCR, while the TCRdb copy is restricted to in-frame clones and leaves out a portion. The table includes some 50,000 clones, 70% to 85% detected once. The sample comprised cord blood. The receptors originated from a newborn boy with IPEX syndrome. Both conserved end residues are trimmed from each CDR3.

J: TRBJ2-4
V: TRBV2
length: 15
CDR3: ASSEAPGVGAKNIQY

J: TRBJ2-6
V: TRBV7-6
length: 14
CDR3: ASSSTGPGGANVLT

J: TRBJ1-1
V: TRBV27
length: 12
CDR3: ASSLFRGNTEAF

J: TRBJ2-1
V: TRBV9
length: 13
CDR3: ASSVGGGGYNEQF

J: TRBJ1-2
V: TRBV7-9
length: 12
CDR3: ASSVPQGADGYT

J: TRBJ1-1
V: TRBV30
length: 11
CDR3: AWSAGRNTEAF

J: TRBJ2-3
V: TRBV2
length: 11
CDR3: ASTAGRTDTQY

J: TRBJ2-2
V: TRBV30
length: 16
CDR3: AWSVRPYRGANTGELF

J: TRBJ2-7
V: TRBV4-1
length: 14
CDR3: ASSPQLAGVLYEQY

J: TRBJ2-1
V: TRBV4-1
length: 15
CDR3: ASSQWQGLAGQNEQF

J: TRBJ2-4
V: TRBV11-3
length: 14
CDR3: ASSLGVGGAKNIQY

J: TRBJ1-2
V: TRBV30
length: 9
CDR3: AWTVGSGYT

J: TRBJ2-7
V: TRBV23-1
length: 15
CDR3: ASSQATSGRASGEQY